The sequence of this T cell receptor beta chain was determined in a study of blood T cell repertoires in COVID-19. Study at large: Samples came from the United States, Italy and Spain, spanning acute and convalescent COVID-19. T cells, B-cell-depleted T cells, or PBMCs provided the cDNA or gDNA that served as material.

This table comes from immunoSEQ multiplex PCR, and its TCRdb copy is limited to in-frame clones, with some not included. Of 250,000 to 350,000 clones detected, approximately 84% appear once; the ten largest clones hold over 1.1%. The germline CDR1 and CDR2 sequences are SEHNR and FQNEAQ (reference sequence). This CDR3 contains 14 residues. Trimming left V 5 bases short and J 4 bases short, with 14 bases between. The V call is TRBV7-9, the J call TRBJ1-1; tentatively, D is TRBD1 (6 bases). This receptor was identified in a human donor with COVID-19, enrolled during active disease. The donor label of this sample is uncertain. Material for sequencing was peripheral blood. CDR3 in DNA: TGTGCCAGCAGCCCGGGAAGGGGGGGCACTGAAGCTTTCTTT. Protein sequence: CASSPGRGGTEAFF.